Listed below are T cell receptor beta chains from one sample, sequenced in a study of blood T cell repertoires in COVID-19. Generated by immunoSEQ multiplex PCR, the TCRdb table keeps only in-frame clones and is missing some. The table records hundreds of thousands of clones, roughly 85% of them present only once. Sequencing input: peripheral blood. Receptors originate from a woman in her late teens or twenties with acute or convalescent COVID-19. The CDR3 runs from the conserved cysteine through the conserved F or W. The order of the fields is J gene, clone size, V gene, CDR3 protein. Not every row has a clone size; where given, it reads once, few, many or a size class.

TRBJ2-1,-,TRBV14,CASSQGTSGGGWNEQFF
TRBJ2-1,-,TRBV10-3,CAIGGENEQFF
TRBJ2-1,-,TRBV5-6,CASSLGRRDNEQFF
TRBJ1-1,few,TRBV6-1,CASSELLVRSLNTEAFF
TRBJ2-3,-,TRBV19,CASSGRAALLTSTDTQYF
TRBJ1-5,few,TRBV19,CASSMEGGGVQPQHF
TRBJ1-1,-,TRBV6-5,CASSYLSGTENTEAFF
TRBJ2-2,-,TRBV7-3,CASSLTDLPPSGSGSGELFF
TRBJ1-1,-,TRBV5-1,CASITGERAEAFF
TRBJ1-1,-,TRBV5-1,CASSLEALKGGGEAFF
TRBJ2-7,-,TRBV7-2,CASSARTESSYEQYF
TRBJ1-1,-,TRBV2,CASSPRLSNTEAFF
TRBJ1-2,-,TRBV19,CASRRQGFDYGYTF
TRBJ2-2,-,TRBV27,CASSLRQGADTGELFF
TRBJ2-1,-,TRBV4-1,CASSQGLAGGSEQFF
TRBJ1-5,-,TRBV30,CAWSARGNDPQHF
TRBJ1-5,-,TRBV28,CASSLGPGPNQPQHF
TRBJ2-7,-,TRBV4-1,CASSQVSGGYEQYF
TRBJ2-2,once,TRBV11-2,CASSSHYTGELFF
TRBJ2-7,-,TRBV11-1,CASTSTGTGAIEQYF
TRBJ1-1,once,TRBV2,CASQGTEAFF
TRBJ2-2,-,TRBV5-1,CASSLGEGTNTGELFF
TRBJ1-1,-,TRBV4-1,CASSQPSRGFRSTEAFF
TRBJ2-7,-,TRBV30,CASAAGTGGAEQYF
TRBJ2-7,-,TRBV6-6,CASSYSPDNYEQYF
TRBJ2-3,-,TRBV9,CASSVEGGAGPQYF
TRBJ2-6,-,TRBV28,CASSRVSGANVLTF
TRBJ2-1,-,TRBV3-1/TRBV3-2,CASSSYTSGSSPYNEQFF
TRBJ1-2,-,TRBV6-5,CASSHSSTEGYGYTF
TRBJ1-3,-,TRBV2,CASSASRQGAGNTIYF
TRBJ1-5,-,TRBV12-3/TRBV12-4,CASSSGGLQHF
TRBJ1-5,-,TRBV6-5,CASSGQGYSNQPQHF
TRBJ2-5,-,TRBV10-3,CAISVAGGPEETQYF
TRBJ1-2,-,TRBV5-1,CASSPGQGVNYGYTF
TRBJ2-7,once,TRBV3-1/TRBV3-2,CASSHSSGEQYF
TRBJ2-1,-,TRBV13,CASSPTEVWVNEQFF
TRBJ2-5,-,TRBV29-1,CSVGVGGQTQYF
TRBJ1-5,-,TRBV6-5,CASSSSRGNQPQHF
TRBJ2-1,-,TRBV27,CASRPGLAGTYNEQFF
TRBJ1-1,-,TRBV19,CASSIGMTVSTEAFF
TRBJ1-1,-,TRBV20-1,CSAPSDTEAFF
TRBJ1-1,-,TRBV5-6,CASSSWGGSDTEAFF
TRBJ1-1,-,TRBV27,CASSLAFGQKDTEAFF
TRBJ1-1,once,TRBV2,CASRREGVDTEAFF
TRBJ2-7,-,TRBV19,CASSISLPDEQYF
TRBJ2-6,-,TRBV4-1,CASSQGDSAFSGANVLTF
TRBJ2-5,-,TRBV29-1,CSVEDTGWEEETQYF
TRBJ2-7,-,TRBV6-6,CASSYAGSYEQYF
TRBJ2-1,-,TRBV7-3,CASSLGPGLALNEQFF
TRBJ1-2,-,TRBV5-4,CASTDPDQAVHGYTF
TRBJ1-4,-,TRBV27,CASRNDRNEKLFF
TRBJ1-1,-,TRBV24-1,CATSAGRGNTEAFF
TRBJ1-1,few,TRBV27,CASGLGSGTEAFF
TRBJ1-2,-,TRBV9,CASSAGRAAGGGYGYTF